One T cell receptor (beta chain) is described in this entry. Between the trimmed V and J ends, which lost 0 bases and 2 bases, there was a span of 12 bases. From germline, CDR1 is SGDLS and CDR2 YYNGEE. This CDR3 comprises 15 residues. The sample comes from a study of blood T cell repertoires in COVID-19. Profiled with immunoSEQ multiplex PCR; TCRdb holds only in-frame clones, not every one. The sample shows a few hundred thousand clones, roughly four fifths of them seen only once. This chain links TRBV9 with TRBJ2-7, with D possibly TRBD2 on 5 matching bases. The origin of this receptor is a woman aged 25-40 years who had recovered from COVID-19. Sequencing was carried out using peripheral blood. The CDR3 region is CASSVGIAPTYEQYF. The CDR3 bases are TGTGCCAGCAGCGTAGGGATAGCGCCTACCTACGAGCAGTACTTC. Using reference TRBV9 and TRBJ2-7 for the parts outside the CDR3, the full variable domain is DSGVTQTPKHLITATGQRVTLRCSPRSGDLSVYWYQQSLDQGLQFLIQYYNGEERAKGNILERFSAQQFPDLHSELNLSSLELGDSALYFCASSVGIAPTYEQYFGPGTRLTVT.